These T cell receptor beta chains were read from a single sample in a study of T cells after yellow fever vaccination. TCRdb recomputed calls from the 5' RACE reads with MiXCR, one row per CDR3 protein. Of a few hundred thousand distinct CDR3 sequences in the sample, 4.1% were seen once. The sequencing used PBMCs, collected 5 days after the yellow fever booster vaccination. Receptor source: a man aged 18 to 29 who received the YFV17D yellow fever vaccine. CDR3s include the opening cysteine and the closing phenylalanine or tryptophan. Each record gives: J gene, clone size, D gene, V gene, CDR3 protein, CDR3 DNA. A D gene is named only where the DNA matches it firmly. Not all rows give a size; the values are once, few, many and, for expanded clones, a class.

>TRBJ1-2|NA|TRBD1|TRBV20-1
CSAPTGNYGYTF
TGCAGTGCTCCGACAGGGAACTATGGCTACACCTTC
>TRBJ2-3|few|NA|TRBV6-5
CASSWGAYTDTQYF
TGTGCCAGCAGTTGGGGGGCCTACACAGATACGCAGTATTTT
>TRBJ2-7|NA|NA|TRBV10-3
CAISPGNSYEQYF
TGTGCCATCAGTCCCGGGAACTCCTACGAGCAGTACTTC
>TRBJ2-7|few|TRBD2|TRBV10-3
CAISEGTRTYEQYF
TGTGCCATCAGTGAGGGGACTAGGACCTACGAGCAGTACTTC
>TRBJ2-3|few|NA|TRBV5-1
CASSQRTAEDTQYF
TGCGCCAGCAGCCAGAGGACGGCAGAAGATACGCAGTATTTT
>TRBJ1-5|few|NA|TRBV20-1
CSARDPVGNQPQHF
TGCAGTGCTAGAGACCCGGTTGGCAATCAGCCCCAGCATTTT
>TRBJ1-2|few|NA|TRBV5-6
CASSFRDGNYGYTF
TGTGCCAGCAGCTTTCGGGACGGTAACTATGGCTACACCTTC
>TRBJ2-3|few|NA|TRBV20-1
CSARDQAGLEVDTQYF
TGCAGTGCTAGAGATCAGGCAGGGTTGGAAGTGGATACGCAGTATTTT
>TRBJ2-7|NA|NA|TRBV20-1
CSAGGGPRMGEQYF
TGCAGTGCTGGGGGGGGCCCCAGGATGGGGGAGCAGTACTTC
>TRBJ2-3|many|NA|TRBV6-6
CASSYGPITDTQYF
TGTGCCAGCAGTTACGGTCCGATCACAGATACGCAGTATTTT
>TRBJ1-4|many|NA|TRBV11-1
CASSYGRVNEKLFF
TGTGCCAGCAGCTACGGACGGGTTAATGAAAAACTGTTTTTT
>TRBJ1-1|NA|NA|TRBV10-3
CAIRPGGGAEAFF
TGTGCCATCAGGCCAGGCGGGGGGGCTGAAGCTTTCTTT
>TRBJ2-2|NA|NA|TRBV6-4
CASSDVNRFTSNTGELFF
TGTGCCAGCAGTGACGTTAACCGGTTCACCTCGAACACCGGGGAGCTGTTTTTT
>TRBJ2-2|NA|TRBD2|TRBV7-2
CASSFSGATGELFF
TGTGCCAGCAGCTTTAGCGGGGCGACCGGGGAGCTGTTTTTT
>TRBJ1-1|NA|TRBD1|TRBV20-1
CSASPSQGGWTEAFF
TGCAGTGCTAGTCCATCCCAGGGGGGTTGGACTGAAGCTTTCTTT
>TRBJ1-6|many|NA|TRBV5-1
CASSGGKDGAAGASGNSPLHF
TGCGCCAGCAGCGGCGGGAAGGACGGAGCGGCGGGGGCGTCGGGGAATTCACCCCTCCACTTT
>TRBJ2-5|few|NA|TRBV20-1
CSACLNLGETQYF
TGCAGTGCCTGTCTTAATCTGGGGGAGACCCAGTACTTC
>TRBJ2-5|NA|NA|TRBV7-2
CASTLDPAQTQETQYF
TGTGCCAGCACCCTAGATCCCGCCCAGACCCAAGAGACCCAGTACTTC
>TRBJ2-7|few|NA|TRBV14
CASSWGGRSYEQYF
TGTGCCAGCAGCTGGGGCGGAAGAAGTTACGAGCAGTACTTC
>TRBJ2-1|few|TRBD2|TRBV2
CASIHSGGLIEQFF
TGTGCCAGCATCCATAGCGGGGGGCTAATTGAGCAGTTCTTC
>TRBJ2-3|few|NA|TRBV7-7
CASSQDGYTQYF
TGTGCCAGCAGCCAGGACGGTTATACGCAGTATTTT
>TRBJ1-1|many|NA|TRBV29-1
CSVEGHFNTEAFF
TGCAGCGTTGAGGGACACTTCAACACTGAAGCTTTCTTT
>TRBJ2-3|NA|NA|TRBV5-5
CASSLGGSVPDTQYF
TGTGCCAGCAGCTTGGGAGGCAGCGTCCCAGATACGCAGTATTTT
>TRBJ2-7|many|NA|TRBV5-1
CASSLAQGAYEQYF
TGCGCCAGCAGCTTGGCTCAGGGAGCCTACGAGCAGTACTTC
>TRBJ2-7|NA|TRBD2|TRBV20-1
CSAREGLAGALPYEQYF
TGCAGTGCTAGAGAGGGACTAGCGGGGGCCCTTCCATACGAGCAGTACTTC
>TRBJ2-2|many|TRBD1|TRBV24-1
CATSDPPGTGGDLNTGELFF
TGTGCCACCAGTGACCCCCCCGGGACAGGGGGCGACCTTAACACCGGGGAGCTGTTTTTT
>TRBJ2-7|few|TRBD2|TRBV6-5
CASSSGGGGAGEQYF
TGTGCCAGCAGTTCCGGGGGCGGGGGGGCCGGCGAGCAGTACTTC